The 26 T cell receptor beta chains presented below share a single source sample, sequenced in a study of cytomegalovirus exposure and HLA in healthy donors. Primers for the PCR totalled 60 Vbeta and 13 Jbeta. Clones were read by immunoSEQ multiplex PCR, and TCRdb kept only the in-frame ones, dropping some. The table lists roughly 90,000 clones, 70% to 85% of them singletons. Sequenced material: PBMCs. The receptors derive from a man younger than 35 in good health and CMV-seronegative.

The chain couples TRBV11-2 to TRBJ1-2; D is uncertain. This CDR3 is 14 amino acids long. CDR1 is SGHAT, CDR2 FQNNGV, per germline. Deletions cut 1 base from V and 3 bases from J, with 9 bases between. The CDR3 DNA reads TGTGCCAGCAGCTTAGGAGGGCCGGACTATGGCTACACCTTC. Translating gives CASSLGGPDYGYTF.

The chain uses TRBV28 and TRBJ1-5; D is unresolved. With 8 bases removed from V and 6 bases from J, the gap between germline ends came to 11 bases. The CDR3 runs to 12 residues. Germline V lookup: CDR1 MDHEN, CDR2 SYDVKM. CDR3 region: CASHSLGQPQHF. In DNA, the CDR3 is TGTGCCAGCCACAGTTTAGGTCAGCCCCAGCATTTT.

The chain uses TRBV6-5 and TRBJ1-4, with D hard to call. The CDR3 covers 13 residues. Per germline, CDR1 MNHEY and CDR2 SVGAGI. V lost 3 bases to trimming and J lost 6 bases, with 8 bases between them. The CDR3 sequence: CASSYGQHEKLFF. In DNA, the CDR3 is TGTGCCAGCAGTTATGGGCAGCATGAAAAACTGTTTTTT.

This sequence joins TRBV18 and TRBJ1-3, with D tentatively TRBD1 (5 bases). Germline lookup yields CDR1 KGHSH and CDR2 LQKENI. V lost 1 base and J 7 bases, leaving 11 bases between the germline ends. The CDR3 loop spans 14 amino acids. CDR3 loop: CASSPQGGTNTIYF. The CDR3 DNA is TGTGCCAGCTCACCACAGGGAGGGACCAACACCATATATTTT. The variable domain in full, completed from reference TRBV18 and TRBJ1-3, reads NAGVMQNPRHLVRRRGQEARLRCSPMKGHSHVYWYRQLPEEGLKFMVYLQKENIIDESGMPKERFSAEFPKEGPSILRIQQVVRGDSAAYFCASSPQGGTNTIYFGEGSWLTVV.

This chain connects TRBV27 to TRBJ2-1; D is possibly TRBD1 (6 bases). Germline CDR1 reads MNHEY; CDR2 reads SMNVEV (reference sequence). V lost 5 bases, J lost 7 bases, and 15 bases lay in between. CDR3 length: 14 amino acids. CDR3 in DNA: TGTGCCAGCAGTATCAACAGGGTTGCGAATGAGCAGTTCTTC. Amino acid sequence: CASSINRVANEQFF.

CDR3 sequence: CSVERWTGGNYGYTF. CDR3 coding DNA: TGCAGCGTTGAAAGGTGGACAGGAGGGAACTATGGCTACACCTTC. The chain uses TRBV29-1 and TRBJ1-2, with 7 bases lining up with TRBD1. The CDR3 spans 15 residues. Germline-derived CDR1 and CDR2 are SQVTM and ANQGSEA. Trimming took 2 bases from V and 2 from J; bases not matched to a gene: 8.

The chain couples TRBV6-5 to TRBJ1-2, with TRBD1 matching over 7 bases. The CDR3 is 14 residues long. Trimming took 5 bases from V and 8 from J; bases not matched to a gene: 11. Per germline, CDR1 MNHEY and CDR2 SVGAGI. CDR3 nucleotides: TGTGCCAGCAGTAAACGCAGGGGGGCGGGCGGCTACACCTTC. Protein product: CASSKRRGAGGYTF.

The rearrangement links TRBV29-1 to TRBJ1-3, with TRBD1 as a possible D gene (5 bases). The CDR3 runs to 12 residues. Germline V CDR1 and CDR2: SQVTM, ANQGSEA. The V end was cut by 3 bases, the J end by 5 bases, with 8 bases between. CDR3 DNA: TGCAGCGTTGACACAGGCCGAAACACCATATATTTT. This encodes CSVDTGRNTIYF.

This rearrangement joins TRBV19 to TRBJ1-1, with D unclear. This CDR3 contains 15 residues. Germline V gene sequence: CDR1 LNHDA, CDR2 SQIVND (reference sequence). The V and J ends lost 3 bases and 2 bases respectively, with 13 bases between them. CDR3 DNA sequence: TGTGCCAGTAGTATCTCGGCGGCGGCTAACACTGAAGCTTTCTTT. Its translation is CASSISAAANTEAFF.

The genes are TRBV19 and TRBJ1-1; no reliable D call. The V gene's germline CDR1 is LNHDA and CDR2 SQIVND (reference sequence). The CDR3 totals 13 residues. Deletions cut 5 bases from V and 4 bases from J, with 11 bases between. CDR3 nucleotides: TGTGCCAGTAGTCACGTACGAGGCACTGAAGCTTTCTTT. It translates to CASSHVRGTEAFF.

The chain is built from TRBV7-2 and TRBJ2-1; 7 positions match TRBD1. J gave up 6 bases and V 5 bases, and 10 bases lay outside the gene matches. The CDR3 extends over 15 amino acids. The germline gives CDR1 SGHTA, CDR2 FQGNSA. CDR3 loop: CASSPSKGAPNEQFF. CDR3 sequence (DNA): TGTGCCAGCAGCCCCTCTAAGGGGGCCCCCAATGAGCAGTTCTTC.

This clone was picked up one time. This sequence joins TRBV11-3 and TRBJ2-7; 9 bases are shared with TRBD1. The CDR3 totals 16 residues. CDR1 and CDR2 (germline): SGHNT, YENEEA. J lost 4 bases, V lost 5 bases, and 12 bases had no gene match. CDR3 in DNA: TGTGCCAGCAGCCCACCACCCGGGACAGGGAAGTACGAGCAGTACTTC. It specifies CASSPPPGTGKYEQYF.

J is TRBJ1-1 and V is TRBV9, with D perhaps matching TRBD1 (6 bases). The V end lost 4 bases, the J end lost 3 bases, and 13 bases lay between the germline ends. Germline V gives CDR1 SGDLS, CDR2 YYNGEE. The CDR3 consists of 14 residues. In DNA, the CDR3 is TGTGCCAGCAGCCCGGGGGGGCGCGACACTGAAGCTTTCTTT. Translated: CASSPGGRDTEAFF.

The chain joins TRBV6-5 to TRBJ1-1; 8 positions agree with TRBD1. The germline CDR1 and CDR2 sequences are MNHEY and SVGAGI. The CDR3 covers 14 residues. The V segment lost 2 bases and the J segment 6 bases; nucleotides outside the gene matches: 5. This CDR3 is CASSYAGGRAEAFF. The CDR3 DNA reads TGTGCCAGCAGTTACGCAGGGGGCCGCGCTGAAGCTTTCTTT.

V gene TRBV28 combines with J gene TRBJ1-1; tentative D call: TRBD1 (6 bases). CDR1 is MDHEN, CDR2 SYDVKM, per germline. Trimming shortened V by 2 bases and J by 6 bases, and 13 bases separated the two germline ends. This CDR3 comprises 14 residues. CDR3 region: CASSLRSRGSEAFF. CDR3 coding DNA: TGTGCCAGCAGTTTACGGTCCAGGGGCTCTGAAGCTTTCTTT.

V usage is TRBV28 and J usage is TRBJ1-1; 10 nucleotides line up with TRBD1. The CDR3 has 14 amino acids. Unmatched junction bases numbered 5, after V lost 7 bases and J lost 3 bases. The germline CDR1 and CDR2 sequences are MDHEN and SYDVKM. CDR3 coding DNA: TGTGCCAGCATTAGGGGGACAGGGGACACTGAAGCTTTCTTT. Translation gives CASIRGTGDTEAFF.

This chain links TRBV5-1 with TRBJ2-5; TRBD2 aligns across 9 bases. CDR3 length: 16 residues. Germline values: CDR1 SGHRS, CDR2 YFSETQ. The J segment lost 4 bases and the V segment lost 1 base, leaving 8 bases of the junction unmatched. The CDR3 region is CASSLSASGAPETQYF. CDR3 DNA sequence: TGCGCCAGCAGCTTGTCGGCTAGCGGGGCCCCAGAGACCCAGTACTTC.

The J gene is TRBJ2-7, the V gene TRBV2, with a possible D match to TRBD1 (5 bases). CDR1 is SNHLY, CDR2 FYNNEI, per germline. Trimming removed 3 bases from V and 1 base from J, with 10 bases in between. This CDR3 spans 14 amino acids. As DNA, the CDR3 is TGTGCCAGCAGTGAGCAGGGCCAATCCTACGAGCAGTACTTC. Protein: CASSEQGQSYEQYF. Full variable domain (missing parts from reference TRBV2 and TRBJ2-7): EPEVTQTPSHQVTQMGQEVILRCVPISNHLYFYWYRQILGQKVEFLVSFYNNEISEKSEIFDDQFSVERPDGSNFTLKIRSTKLEDSAMYFCASSEQGQSYEQYFGPGTRLTVT.

The chain links TRBV5-1 to TRBJ2-1, with TRBD2 matching 15 bases. The germline CDR1 and CDR2 sequences are SGHRS and YFSETQ. Trimming at V came to 4 bases and at J to 9 bases, leaving 8 bases not matched to a gene. The CDR3 runs to 16 residues. This chain's CDR3 is CASSTRTSGREGEQFF. The CDR3 DNA reads as TGCGCCAGCAGCACAAGGACTAGCGGGAGGGAAGGTGAGCAGTTCTTC.

The chain links TRBV7-9 to TRBJ2-1, with TRBD2 matching over 10 bases. V shed 5 bases, J shed 5 bases, and the junction held 9 bases outside the gene matches. This CDR3 comprises 16 residues. Germline V gives CDR1 SEHNR, CDR2 FQNEAQ (reference sequence). The CDR3 reads CASSGGTSGMDNEQFF. The DNA for the CDR3 is TGTGCCAGCAGCGGAGGAACTAGCGGGATGGACAATGAGCAGTTCTTC.

The V gene is TRBV7-2, the J gene TRBJ2-1; 14 bases agree with TRBD2. Losses at the gene ends were 5 bases for V and 2 bases for J; bases not matched to a gene: 5. CDR1 is SGHTA, CDR2 FQGNSA, per germline. The CDR3 runs to 17 residues. CDR3 in DNA: TGTGCCAGCAGCAACGGGGGACTAGCGGGAGCCTACAATGAGCAGTTCTTC. Its protein product is CASSNGGLAGAYNEQFF.

The chain has TRBV7-2 and TRBJ2-7; 10 bases map to TRBD1. Trimming took 5 bases from V and 3 from J; bases not matched to a gene: 4. In germline, CDR1 is SGHTA, CDR2 FQGNSA. The CDR3 runs 14 residues. The CDR3 nucleotides read TGTGCCAGCAGCCCGGACAGGGGGGACTACGAGCAGTACTTC. Translation gives CASSPDRGDYEQYF.

This clone was recorded a few times. This chain connects TRBV6-1 to TRBJ2-5; TRBD1 matches at 7 bases. The J call may not be correct, given that the DNA end is closer to TRBJ2-7. The CDR3 spans 14 residues. Germline CDR1 and CDR2: MNHNS and SASEGT. The CDR3 DNA is TGTGCCAGCACCGAATGGACAGGATCCTACGAGCAGTACTTC. Amino acids: CASTEWTGSYEQYF.

In nucleotides, the CDR3 is TGTGCCAGTAGCCAAAGCCCCGGCAATCAGCCCCAGCATTTT. It encodes CASSQSPGNQPQHF. The chain combines TRBV19 with TRBJ1-5, with D hard to call. Trimming took off 6 bases at V and 2 bases at J, with 11 bases between the two ends. The CDR3 spans 14 residues. CDR1 and CDR2 (germline): LNHDA, SQIVND (reference sequence).

The genes are TRBV25-1 and TRBJ2-7; no clear D gene. V was cut by 4 bases and J by 6 bases, with 7 bases left in between. The CDR3 is 11 amino acids. Germline V gene sequence: CDR1 MGHDK, CDR2 SYGVNS. CDR3 protein: CASSVGREQYF. CDR3 nucleotides: TGTGCCAGCAGTGTGGGCCGCGAGCAGTACTTC.

V is TRBV4-3 and J is TRBJ1-5; tentatively, D is TRBD1 (5 bases). This CDR3 region has 15 residues. From germline, CDR1 is LGHNA and CDR2 YSLEER. Deletions cut 0 bases from V and 2 bases from J, with 8 bases between. This CDR3 is CASSQEWGGNQPQHF. The CDR3, as DNA: TGCGCCAGCAGCCAAGAATGGGGGGGCAATCAGCCCCAGCATTTT.